The source of this TCR beta chain is a study of sequential checkpoint blockade in melanoma. The overall study: First-line arms were nivolumab then ipilimumab, or the reverse, randomized 1:1.

Treatment here: randomized to nivolumab then ipilimumab (arm A) or the reverse (arm B). CDR1 is SGHAT, CDR2 FQNNGV, per germline. The CDR3 extends over 15 amino acids. V was trimmed by 0 bases and J by 5 bases, leaving 14 bases between them. The repertoire was sequenced with immunoSEQ multiplex PCR; TCRdb's copy has only in-frame clones and lacks some. The table shows just over 9,000 clones, with 71% occurring only once. The rearrangement joins TRBV11-2 to TRBJ2-7; possible D gene TRBD2, 7 bases. The sequence derives from a human donor with melanoma. Sequences were derived from CD8+ T cells sorted from blood (inferred from file names), sampled from a patient given nivolumab and ipilimumab in sequence. DNA for the CDR3: TGTGCCAGCAGCTTAGAGTACACAGGGAGGGACGAGCAGTACTTC. Its translation is CASSLEYTGRDEQYF.